The clone carrying this T cell receptor beta chain was counted once. Its target is not known. This sample was taken from a study of OX40 agonist ivuxolimab in advanced cancers. Study context: Those enrolled were roughly 80% male, with a mean age of 60 years and ages from roughly 20 to 90. The study's findings and limits: CD8+ T cells averaged more expanded clones than CD4+.

CDR1 and CDR2 (germline): SGHKS, YYEKEE (reference sequence). The CDR3 spans 14 residues. With 5 bases clipped from V and 3 bases from J, the junction kept 8 bases outside the gene matches. Here immunoSEQ multiplex PCR was the method, and the copy in TCRdb shows in-frame clones only, minus some. The sample holds tens of thousands of clones, roughly 80% seen once. Patients who had autoimmune disease history or got systemic immunosuppression were left out. The clonotype was recovered from an adult with an advanced solid tumor such as melanoma, head and neck, liver or kidney cancer. The source material was CD4+ or CD8+ T cells sorted from blood, sampled in a trial of the OX40 agonist ivuxolimab. The rearrangement links TRBV5-5 to TRBJ2-7, with TRBD1 identical over 7 bases. As DNA, the CDR3 is TGTGCCAGCAGGGTCGAGACAGGGAGCTACGAGCAGTACTTC. Translating it yields CASRVETGSYEQYF.